The T cell receptor beta chain described here comes from a study of neurological immune-mediated disorders. MiXCR, applied by TCRdb to the 5' RACE reads, yields one record per CDR3 protein. The table shows tens of thousands of distinct CDR3 sequences, with around a tenth occurring only once. This CDR3 has 14 amino acids. The V gene's germline CDR1 is DFQATT and CDR2 SNEGSKA (reference sequence). Notes on this clonotype: An end of the junction differs from the germline gene, which may be a read error.

The rearrangement uses TRBV20-1 and TRBJ1-1, with D uncertain. The origin of this receptor is a man aged 35 to 55 in good health. The sample comprised PBMCs. CDR3 nucleotides: TGCAGAGCTAGTATGGTCACTCTGAACACTGAAGCTTTCTTT. Protein sequence: CRASMVTLNTEAFF.